The clone carrying this T cell receptor beta chain was counted once. The sample comes from a study of blood T cell repertoires in COVID-19. The ends were cut back, 0 bases at V and 3 bases at J, with 12 bases in the middle. Germline-derived CDR1 and CDR2 are SGHRS and YFSETQ. CDR3 length: 15 amino acids. Some clones are missing from TCRdb's copy, which holds only in-frame ones; the method was immunoSEQ multiplex PCR. The table lists over 100,000 clones, roughly three quarters of them singletons. This rearrangement joins TRBV5-1 to TRBJ2-5, with D maybe TRBD2 (6 bases). This clonotype was sampled from a woman aged 70-85 years with acute or convalescent COVID-19. Sequenced material: peripheral blood. CDR3 loop: CASSLEGWGEETQYF. The CDR3 DNA follows: TGCGCCAGCAGCTTGGAGGGTTGGGGGGAAGAGACCCAGTACTTC.